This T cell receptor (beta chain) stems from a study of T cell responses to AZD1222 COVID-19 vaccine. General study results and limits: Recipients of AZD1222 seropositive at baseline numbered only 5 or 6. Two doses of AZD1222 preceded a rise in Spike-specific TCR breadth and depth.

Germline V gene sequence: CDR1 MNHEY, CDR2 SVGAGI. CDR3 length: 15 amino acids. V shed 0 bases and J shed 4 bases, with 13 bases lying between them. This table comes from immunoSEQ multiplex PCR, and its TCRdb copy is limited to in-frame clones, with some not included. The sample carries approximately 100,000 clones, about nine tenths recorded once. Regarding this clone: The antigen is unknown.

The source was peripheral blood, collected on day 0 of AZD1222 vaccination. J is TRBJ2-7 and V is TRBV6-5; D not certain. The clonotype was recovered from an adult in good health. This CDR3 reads CASSYSGKADYEQYF. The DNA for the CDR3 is TGTGCCAGCAGTTACTCTGGCAAGGCCGATTACGAGCAGTACTTC.